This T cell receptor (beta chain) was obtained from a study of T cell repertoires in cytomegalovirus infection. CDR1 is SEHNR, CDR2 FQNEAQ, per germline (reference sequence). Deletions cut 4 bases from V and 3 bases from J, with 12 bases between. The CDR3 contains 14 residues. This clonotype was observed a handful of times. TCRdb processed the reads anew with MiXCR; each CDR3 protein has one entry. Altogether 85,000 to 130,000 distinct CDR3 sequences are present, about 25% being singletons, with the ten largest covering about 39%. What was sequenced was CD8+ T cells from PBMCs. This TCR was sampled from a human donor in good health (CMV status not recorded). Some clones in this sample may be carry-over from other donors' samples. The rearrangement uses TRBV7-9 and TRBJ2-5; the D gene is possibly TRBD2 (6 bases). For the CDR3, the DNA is TGTGCCAGCAGCTACCCCCCGGGGGAAGAGACCCAGTACTTC. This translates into CASSYPPGEETQYF.